The 24 T cell receptor beta chains reported below all come from one sample, sequenced in a study of neoadjuvant anti-PD-1 for oral cavity cancer. Clones were read by immunoSEQ multiplex PCR, and TCRdb kept only the in-frame ones, dropping some. The profile shows several thousand clones, approximately 62% of them singletons. Specimen: tumor tissue, collected before nivolumab (anti-PD-1) treatment. The receptors derive from a person between 40 and 80 years old with oral cavity squamous cell carcinoma.

This chain links TRBV5-4 with TRBJ2-7; possibly TRBD2 for D (5 bases). V lost 1 base, J lost 5 bases, and 13 bases lay in between. Germline lookup yields CDR1 SGHNT and CDR2 YYREEE (reference sequence). This CDR3 contains 14 residues. CDR3 coding DNA: TGTGCCAGCAGCTTGCCCGGGAAAGCACACGAGCAGTACTTC. It yields the protein CASSLPGKAHEQYF.

This clone was seen more than once but under ten times. This rearrangement joins TRBV7-9 to TRBJ1-2, with D unresolved. Germline V gene data show CDR1 as SEHNR and CDR2 as FQNEAQ (reference sequence). Trimming cost V 5 bases and J 4 bases, with 8 bases left between them. This CDR3 has 12 residues. Written as DNA, the CDR3 is TGTGCCAGCAGCCAAAGCCCCTATGGCTACACCTTC. It translates to CASSQSPYGYTF. Combining the CDR3 with reference TRBV7-9 and TRBJ1-2 gives the whole variable domain DTGVSQNPRHKITKRGQNVTFRCDPISEHNRLYWYRQTLGQGPEFLTYFQNEAQLEKSRLLSDRFSAERPKGSFSTLEIQRTEQGDSAMYLCASSQSPYGYTFGSGTRLTVV.

The chain combines TRBV6-1 with TRBJ2-2; D unresolved. CDR3 length equals 13 residues. In germline, CDR1 is MNHNS, CDR2 SASEGT. The ends were cut back, 5 bases at V and 5 bases at J, with 9 bases in the middle. The CDR3 region has the DNA TGTGCCAGCAGTCCTATTGGGACCGGGGAGCTGTTTTTT. It translates to CASSPIGTGELFF.

CDR3 nucleotides: TGCGCCAGCAGCCCCGGGACAGGCTCCTACAATGAGCAGTTCTTC. Protein: CASSPGTGSYNEQFF. The V and J genes are TRBV5-1 and TRBJ2-1; 8 nucleotides match TRBD1. Germline assignment: CDR1 SGHRS and CDR2 YFSETQ. The CDR3 loop spans 15 amino acids. Unmatched junction bases numbered 3, after V lost 4 bases and J lost 0 bases.

The sample holds a few counts of this clone. The CDR3 loop reads CAAHRGQRYEQYF. The CDR3, as DNA: TGTGCCGCCCATAGGGGACAGCGCTACGAGCAGTACTTC. The genes are TRBV2 and TRBJ2-7, with 7 bases fitting TRBD1. The CDR3 contains 13 residues. Germline trimming cut 11 bases from V and 3 bases from J; bases unmatched to any gene: 10. Germline V gene data show CDR1 as SNHLY and CDR2 as FYNNEI.

This clone ranks as large. The V gene is TRBV27, the J gene TRBJ2-5; D is tentatively TRBD1 or TRBD2 (5 bases each). This CDR3 is 14 amino acids long. Trimming took off 6 bases at V and 2 bases at J, with 13 bases between the two ends. Germline V gene sequence: CDR1 MNHEY, CDR2 SMNVEV (reference sequence). CDR3 in DNA: TGTGCCAGCAGACGAGGGGCAGGACAAGAGACCCAGTACTTC. Translated: CASRRGAGQETQYF.

On this clone: A read error may explain this, as a much larger clone is one base away. At the DNA level, this CDR3 is encoded by other sequences in the same sample as well. The chain links TRBV5-1 to TRBJ2-7; weak D call: TRBD2 (5 bases). The germline V and J ends were trimmed by 0 bases and 6 bases, with 7 bases remaining between them. Germline values: CDR1 SGHRS, CDR2 YFSETQ. The CDR3 is made up of 12 amino acids. Here the CDR3 DNA reads TGCGCCAGCAGCTTGGCTGGAGGCGAGCAGTACTTC. Translated, it gives CASSLAGGEQYF.

By sample share, this clone is large (0.1 to 1%). The V call is TRBV7-8, the J call TRBJ2-7, with 8 bases lining up with TRBD2. V lost 1 base and J lost 2; bases outside the gene matches: 7. Germline V CDR1 and CDR2: SGHVS, FQNEAQ. The CDR3 runs 16 residues. CDR3: CASSLVASGFTYEQYF. DNA of the CDR3: TGTGCCAGCAGCTTAGTGGCTAGCGGGTTCACCTACGAGCAGTACTTC.

This chain uses TRBV6-1 with TRBJ1-1, with TRBD1 matching over 7 bases. Germline V gene sequence: CDR1 MNHNS, CDR2 SASEGT. This CDR3 has 17 residues. Unmatched junction bases numbered 11, after V lost 1 base and J lost 3 bases. CDR3 DNA: TGTGCCAGCAGTGAAGTCGCGGCAGGGGGTATGTACACTGAAGCTTTCTTT. This gives the protein CASSEVAAGGMYTEAFF.

A single count supports this clone. The genes are TRBV2 and TRBJ1-1; 9 bases are a match to TRBD1. The CDR3 covers 12 residues. CDR1 SNHLY and CDR2 FYNNEI come from the germline V gene. J lost 6 bases, V lost 6 bases, and 2 bases had no gene match. Here the CDR3 reads CASRNRGPEAFF. CDR3 nucleotide sequence: TGTGCCAGCAGGAACAGGGGGCCTGAAGCTTTCTTT.

The chain links TRBV28 to TRBJ2-7; the D is unclear. This CDR3 is 11 amino acids long. Germline CDR1 MDHEN, CDR2 SYDVKM. Trimming cost V 8 bases and J 2 bases, with 7 bases left between them. CDR3 in amino acids: CASGTTYEQYF. The DNA for the CDR3 is TGTGCCAGCGGCACAACCTACGAGCAGTACTTC.

The chain recombines TRBV27 with TRBJ1-4; TRBD1 might be the D (6 bases). CDR1 and CDR2 (germline): MNHEY, SMNVEV (reference sequence). The CDR3 is made up of 16 amino acids. Deletions cut 5 bases from V and 3 bases from J, with 16 bases between. The DNA of the CDR3 is TGTGCCAGCAGTCTTGAGGCGGACAGAGCTAATGAAAAACTGTTTTTT. It codes for CASSLEADRANEKLFF. Complete variable domain (other parts from reference TRBV27 and TRBJ1-4): EAQVTQNPRYLITVTGKKLTVTCSQNMNHEYMSWYRQDPGLGLRQIYYSMNVEVTDKGDVPEGYKVSRKEKRNFPLILESPSPNQTSLYFCASSLEADRANEKLFFGSGTQLSVL.

The J gene is TRBJ2-5, the V gene TRBV5-6; tentatively, D is TRBD2 (6 bases). This CDR3 has 14 amino acids. V was pared by 4 bases and J by 3 bases, with 13 bases between. Germline values: CDR1 SGHDT, CDR2 YYEEEE. The CDR3 coding sequence is TGTGCCAGCAGCAGGTCGGGAGCAAAAGAGACCCAGTACTTC. Residues: CASSRSGAKETQYF.

This clone was detected a few times. J is TRBJ2-7 and V is TRBV4-1; D possibly matches TRBD1 or TRBD2 (5 bases each). This CDR3 has 15 amino acids. In germline, CDR1 is MGHRA, CDR2 YSYEKL. Trimming cost V 5 bases and J 4 bases, with 18 bases left between them. The DNA for the CDR3 is TGCGCCAGCAGCTTCCGATCAGGGAGCTCTTACGAGCAGTACTTC. This gives the protein CASSFRSGSSYEQYF.

This clone occurred a few times. The chain combines TRBV6-1 with TRBJ1-2; D uncertain. The CDR3 loop spans 14 amino acids. Trimming stripped 1 base from V and 6 bases from J, with 12 bases between. From germline, CDR1 is MNHNS and CDR2 SASEGT. CDR3 nucleotides: TGTGCCAGCAGTGAAGGGGCAGGACCAAATGGCTACACCTTC. Protein product: CASSEGAGPNGYTF.

The rearrangement uses TRBV6-4 and TRBJ1-3; TRBD1 agrees at 7 bases. The CDR3 covers 17 residues. V was clipped by 4 bases and J by 0 bases; unmatched bases: 9. Germline lookup yields CDR1 MRHNA and CDR2 SNTAGT. The CDR3 loop is CASSGQGSPLSGNTIYF. The CDR3 DNA reads TGTGCCAGCAGTGGACAGGGAAGCCCTCTCTCTGGAAACACCATATATTTT.

The gene calls are TRBV7-8 and TRBJ2-1, with 12 bases matching TRBD2. V was clipped by 1 base and J by 0 bases; unmatched bases: 10. CDR3 length equals 20 residues. Germline V lookup: CDR1 SGHVS, CDR2 FQNEAQ. CDR3 in amino acids: CASSLEVTSGGAGSYNEQFF. CDR3 sequence (DNA): TGTGCCAGCAGCTTAGAAGTGACTAGCGGGGGAGCGGGCTCCTACAATGAGCAGTTCTTC.

The chain combines TRBV5-8 with TRBJ2-1, with D unresolved. V lost 3 bases and J 9 bases, leaving 10 bases between the germline ends. CDR1 SGHTS and CDR2 YDEGEE come from the germline V gene. The CDR3 totals 12 residues. The CDR3 sequence is CASSSSPREQFF. The CDR3, as DNA: TGTGCCAGCAGCTCCTCTCCACGTGAGCAGTTCTTC.

The chain couples TRBV5-1 to TRBJ2-7; tentative D call: TRBD2 (6 bases). The CDR3 consists of 13 residues. In germline, CDR1 is SGHRS, CDR2 YFSETQ. Deletions cut 4 bases from V and 4 bases from J, with 12 bases between. The CDR3 nucleotides are TGCGCCAGCAGCCAGGGAGGCCTTTACGAGCAGTACTTC. This codes for CASSQGGLYEQYF.

The chain joins TRBV5-1 to TRBJ2-2; possibly TRBD1 for D (5 bases). Germline V CDR1 and CDR2: SGHRS, YFSETQ. CDR3 length equals 15 residues. Trimming took off 0 bases at V and 1 base at J, with 7 bases between the two ends. CDR3 DNA: TGCGCCAGCAGCTTGGTCGGACAGAACACCGGGGAGCTGTTTTTT. It yields the protein CASSLVGQNTGELFF.

This chain links TRBV5-5 with TRBJ2-1; a weak D match, TRBD1 (5 bases). The CDR3 is 16 amino acids. Germline V gene lookup returns CDR1 SGHKS and CDR2 YYEKEE (reference sequence). Trimming cost V 4 bases and J 2 bases, with 16 bases left between them. DNA of the CDR3: TGTGCCAGCAGCCTTGACAGTTGGGTAGCCTACAATGAGCAGTTCTTC. Its protein is CASSLDSWVAYNEQFF.

This clone was counted between two and nine times. The rearrangement uses TRBV9 and TRBJ2-7; TRBD2 aligns across 9 bases. The J segment lost 6 bases and the V segment lost 0 bases, leaving 7 bases of the junction unmatched. Germline lookup yields CDR1 SGDLS and CDR2 YYNGEE. CDR3 length equals 15 residues. The CDR3: CASSVGTGTSSEQYF. The CDR3 coding sequence is TGTGCCAGCAGCGTAGGTACCGGGACTAGCTCCGAGCAGTACTTC.

This clone turned up a few times. CDR3 coding DNA: TGTGCCAGCAGTTACTCTAGGGTGGCTGGAAACACCATATATTTT. This translates into CASSYSRVAGNTIYF. The chain couples TRBV6-6 to TRBJ1-3; D gene unclear. V gave up 0 bases and J gave up 2 bases, with 8 bases separating them. CDR1 and CDR2 from the germline V gene are MNHNY and SVGAGI (reference sequence). The CDR3 contains 15 residues.

This clone has a handful of counts. The V and J genes are TRBV7-9 and TRBJ1-1; 9 nucleotides line up with TRBD1. V was clipped by 6 bases and J by 1 base; unmatched bases: 9. Per the germline V gene, CDR1 is SEHNR and CDR2 is FQNEAQ (reference sequence). The CDR3 totals 16 residues. CDR3 nucleotide sequence: TGTGCCAGCAGATTCCGGGACAGGGCTTCGAACACTGAAGCTTTCTTT. Translation: CASRFRDRASNTEAFF.